The following is a TCR beta chain sequence with its context. The data were obtained in a study of cytomegalovirus exposure and HLA in healthy donors. PCR involved 60 Vbeta and 13 Jbeta primers. Measured with immunoSEQ multiplex PCR; TCRdb has only the in-frame clones, and not every one. Its clone listing holds roughly 34,000 clones. Sample: PBMCs. The sequence was obtained from a man aged 40-49 years in good health and CMV-seronegative.

DNA for the CDR3: TGTGCCAGCAGCTCCCCAGGGGGTCGTTATGGCTACACCTTC. Its protein is CASSSPGGRYGYTF. J is TRBJ1-2 and V is TRBV7-2; 7 bases fit TRBD1. The germline V gene encodes CDR1 SGHTA and CDR2 FQGNSA. Trimming took 4 bases from V and 5 from J; bases not matched to a gene: 7. CDR3 size: 14 residues.